What follows is one TCR beta chain and its context. Germline values: CDR1 LNHDA, CDR2 SQIVND (reference sequence). Trimming removed 6 bases from V and 4 bases from J; junction bases left unmatched: 10. CDR3 length: 17 amino acids. The sample comes from a study of blood T cell repertoires in COVID-19. Source study methods: Reference gene primers were amplified, and this amplification served to estimate nucleated cell counts. Clones were read by immunoSEQ multiplex PCR, and TCRdb kept only the in-frame ones, dropping some. V, J and clone size are taken as reported in that table, and D and trimming were inferred from the DNA itself. The sample includes around 200,000 clones, approximately 85% of them seen just once.

Specimen: peripheral blood. This TCR came from a man aged 60 to 69 with acute or convalescent COVID-19. V and J are TRBV19 and TRBJ2-2, with 11 positions matching TRBD2. CDR3 sequence (DNA): TGTGCCAGTAGGACCGGGACTAGCGGTAAAGGCACCGGGGAGCTGTTTTTT. This gives the protein CASRTGTSGKGTGELFF.